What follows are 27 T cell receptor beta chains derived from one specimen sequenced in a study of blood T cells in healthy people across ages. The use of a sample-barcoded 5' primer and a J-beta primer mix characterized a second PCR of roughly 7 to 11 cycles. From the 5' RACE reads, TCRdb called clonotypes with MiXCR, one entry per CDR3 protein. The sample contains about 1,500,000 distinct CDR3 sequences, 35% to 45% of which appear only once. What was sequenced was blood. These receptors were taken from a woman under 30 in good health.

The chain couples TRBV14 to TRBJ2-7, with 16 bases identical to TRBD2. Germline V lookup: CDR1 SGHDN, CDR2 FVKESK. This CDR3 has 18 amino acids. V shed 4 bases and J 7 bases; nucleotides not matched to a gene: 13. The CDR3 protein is CASSLLGTSGGVYNEQYF. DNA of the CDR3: TGTGCCAGCAGCCTCCTCGGGACTAGCGGGGGGGTCTACAATGAGCAGTACTTC.

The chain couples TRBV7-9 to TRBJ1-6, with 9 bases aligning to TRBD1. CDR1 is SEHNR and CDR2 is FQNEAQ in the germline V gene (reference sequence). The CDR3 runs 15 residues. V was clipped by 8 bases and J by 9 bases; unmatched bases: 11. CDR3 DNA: TGTGCCAGCCAGCAGCCGGGACAGGGTAGTTCACCCCTCCACTTT. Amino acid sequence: CASQQPGQGSSPLHF.

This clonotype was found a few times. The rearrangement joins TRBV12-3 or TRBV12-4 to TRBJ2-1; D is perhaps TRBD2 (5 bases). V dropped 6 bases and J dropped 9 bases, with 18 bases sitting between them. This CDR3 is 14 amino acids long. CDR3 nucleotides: TGTGCCAGCAGGCTGACTGAGGGTAAGGGTGAGCAGTTCTTC. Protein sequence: CASRLTEGKGEQFF.

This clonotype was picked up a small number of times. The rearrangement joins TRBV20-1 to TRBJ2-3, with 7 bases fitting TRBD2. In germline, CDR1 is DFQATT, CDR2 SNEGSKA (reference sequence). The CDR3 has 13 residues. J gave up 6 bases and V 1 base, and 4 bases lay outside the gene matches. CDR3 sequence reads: CSARVEAGDTQYF. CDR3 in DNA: TGCAGTGCTAGAGTCGAAGCGGGGGATACGCAGTATTTT.

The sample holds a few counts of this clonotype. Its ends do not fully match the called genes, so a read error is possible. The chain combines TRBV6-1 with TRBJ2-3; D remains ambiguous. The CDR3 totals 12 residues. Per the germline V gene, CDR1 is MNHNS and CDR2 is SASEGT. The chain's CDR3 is CASSEARDRQYF. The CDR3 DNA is TGTGCCAGCAGTGAAGCCCGAGATAGGCAGTATTTT.

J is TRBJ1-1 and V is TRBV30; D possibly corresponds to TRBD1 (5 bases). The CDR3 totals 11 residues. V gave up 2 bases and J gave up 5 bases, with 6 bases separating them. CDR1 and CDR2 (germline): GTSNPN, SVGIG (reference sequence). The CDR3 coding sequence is TGTGCCTGGAGTCGGACAACTGAAGCTTTCTTT. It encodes CAWSRTTEAFF.

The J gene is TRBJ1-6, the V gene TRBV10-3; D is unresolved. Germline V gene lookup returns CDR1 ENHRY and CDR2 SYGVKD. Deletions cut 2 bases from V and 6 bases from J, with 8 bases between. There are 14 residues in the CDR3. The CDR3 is CAISESSFNSPLHF. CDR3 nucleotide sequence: TGTGCCATCAGTGAGAGCAGCTTTAATTCACCCCTCCACTTT.

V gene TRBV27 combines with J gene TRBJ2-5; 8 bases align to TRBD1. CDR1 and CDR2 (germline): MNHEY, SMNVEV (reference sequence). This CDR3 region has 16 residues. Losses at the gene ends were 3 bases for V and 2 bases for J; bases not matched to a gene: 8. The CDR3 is CASSFHGTGSQETQYF. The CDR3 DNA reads TGTGCCAGCAGTTTCCACGGGACAGGTTCACAAGAGACCCAGTACTTC.

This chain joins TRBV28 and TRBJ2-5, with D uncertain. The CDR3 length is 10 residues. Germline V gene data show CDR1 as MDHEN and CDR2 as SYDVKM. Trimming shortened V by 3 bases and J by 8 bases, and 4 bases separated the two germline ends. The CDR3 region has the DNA TGTGCCAGCAGTTTTGGCACCCAGTACTTC. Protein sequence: CASSFGTQYF. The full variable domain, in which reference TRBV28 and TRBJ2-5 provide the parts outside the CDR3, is DVKVTQSSRYLVKRTGEKVFLECVQDMDHENMFWYRQDPGLGLRLIYFSYDVKMKEKGDIPEGYSVSREKKERFSLILESASTNQTSMYLCASSFGTQYFGPGTRLLVL.

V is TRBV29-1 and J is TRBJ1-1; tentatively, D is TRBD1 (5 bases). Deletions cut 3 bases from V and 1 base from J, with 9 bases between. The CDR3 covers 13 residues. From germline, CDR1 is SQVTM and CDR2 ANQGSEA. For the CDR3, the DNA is TGCAGCGTTGAGAAGGGGCGGAACACTGAAGCTTTCTTT. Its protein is CSVEKGRNTEAFF.

CDR3 nucleotide sequence: TGTGCCAGCAGTTTTTTCGACAGGGTTCCATCCCAGTTCTTC. Amino acid sequence: CASSFFDRVPSQFF. The rearrangement uses TRBV6-2 or TRBV6-3 and TRBJ2-1, with TRBD1 identical over 7 bases. CDR1 is MNHEY and CDR2 is SVGEGT in the germline V gene. Trimming cost V 4 bases and J 13 bases; bases outside gene matches: 13. This CDR3 has 14 residues.

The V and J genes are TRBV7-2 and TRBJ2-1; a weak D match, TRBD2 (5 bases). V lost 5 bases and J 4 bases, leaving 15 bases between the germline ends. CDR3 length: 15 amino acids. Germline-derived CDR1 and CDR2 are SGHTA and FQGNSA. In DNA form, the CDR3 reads TGTGCCAGCAGCCGCGGGCGAGCGGATTACAATGAGCAGTTCTTC. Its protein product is CASSRGRADYNEQFF.

This CDR3 reads CASSGGGVYEQYF. The CDR3 DNA is TGTGCCAGCAGTGGGGGGGGTGTGTATGAGCAGTACTTC. The chain is built from TRBV25-1 and TRBJ2-7; 7 bases line up with TRBD2. CDR1 and CDR2 (germline): MGHDK, SYGVNS. The CDR3 contains 13 residues. V lost 4 bases, J lost 7 bases, and 7 bases stayed unmatched.

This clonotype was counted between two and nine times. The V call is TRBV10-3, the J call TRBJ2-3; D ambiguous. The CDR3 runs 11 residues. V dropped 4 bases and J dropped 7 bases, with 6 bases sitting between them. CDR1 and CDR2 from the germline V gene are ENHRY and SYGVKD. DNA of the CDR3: TGTGCCATCAGTGTGGGAAATACGCAGTATTTT. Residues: CAISVGNTQYF.

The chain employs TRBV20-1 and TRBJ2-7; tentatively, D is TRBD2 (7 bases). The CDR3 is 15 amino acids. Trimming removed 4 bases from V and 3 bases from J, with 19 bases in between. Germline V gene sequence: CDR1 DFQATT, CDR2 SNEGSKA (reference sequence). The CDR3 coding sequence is TGCAGTGCTACCGCCCAGGGCGGGGGCGTCTACGAGCAGTACTTC. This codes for CSATAQGGGVYEQYF.

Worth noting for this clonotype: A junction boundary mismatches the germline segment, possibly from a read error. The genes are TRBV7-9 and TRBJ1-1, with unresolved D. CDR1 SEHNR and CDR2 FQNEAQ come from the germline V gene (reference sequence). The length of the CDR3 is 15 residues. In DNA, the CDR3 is TGTGCCAGCACCTCTGAGGTACCTGCGGGATCCGGTGTCAGCTTT. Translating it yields CASTSEVPAGSGVSF.

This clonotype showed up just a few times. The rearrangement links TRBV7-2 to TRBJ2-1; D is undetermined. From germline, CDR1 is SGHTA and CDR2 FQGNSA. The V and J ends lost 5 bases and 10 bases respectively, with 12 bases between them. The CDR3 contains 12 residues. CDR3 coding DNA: TGTGCCAGCAGCCCGGAAGGGTTGGAGCAGTTCTTC. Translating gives CASSPEGLEQFF.

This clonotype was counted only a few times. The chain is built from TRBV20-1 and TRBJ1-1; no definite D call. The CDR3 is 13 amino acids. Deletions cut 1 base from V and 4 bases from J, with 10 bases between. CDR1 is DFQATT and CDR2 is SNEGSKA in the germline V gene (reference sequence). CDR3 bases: TGCAGTGCTAGAGTGGCGGGTTCCACTGAAGCTTTCTTT. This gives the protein CSARVAGSTEAFF.

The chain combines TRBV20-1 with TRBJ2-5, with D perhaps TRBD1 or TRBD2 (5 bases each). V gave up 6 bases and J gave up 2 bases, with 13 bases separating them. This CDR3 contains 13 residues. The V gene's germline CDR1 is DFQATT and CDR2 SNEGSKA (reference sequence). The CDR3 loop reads CSAGLGRQETQYF. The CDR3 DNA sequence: TGCAGTGCAGGCCTGGGACGTCAAGAGACCCAGTACTTC.

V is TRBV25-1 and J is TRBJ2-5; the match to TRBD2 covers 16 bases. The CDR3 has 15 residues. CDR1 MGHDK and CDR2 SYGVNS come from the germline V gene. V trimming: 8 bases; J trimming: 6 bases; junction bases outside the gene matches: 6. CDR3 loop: CASGGLAGGTQTQYF. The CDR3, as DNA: TGTGCCAGCGGGGGACTAGCGGGAGGGACGCAGACCCAGTACTTC.

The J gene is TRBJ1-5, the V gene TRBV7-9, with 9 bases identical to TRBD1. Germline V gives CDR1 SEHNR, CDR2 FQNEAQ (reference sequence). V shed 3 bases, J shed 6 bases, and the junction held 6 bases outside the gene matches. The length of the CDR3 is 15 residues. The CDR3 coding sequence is TGTGCCAGCAGCTTTGGACAGGGGATTGGTCAGCCCCAGCATTTT. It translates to CASSFGQGIGQPQHF.

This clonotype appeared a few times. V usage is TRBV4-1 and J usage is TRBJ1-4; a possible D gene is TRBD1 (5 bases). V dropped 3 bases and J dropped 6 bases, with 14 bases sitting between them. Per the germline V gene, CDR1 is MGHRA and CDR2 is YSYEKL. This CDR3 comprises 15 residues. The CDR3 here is CASSQFLDTYEKLFF. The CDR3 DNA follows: TGCGCCAGCAGCCAGTTTTTGGACACCTATGAAAAACTGTTTTTT.

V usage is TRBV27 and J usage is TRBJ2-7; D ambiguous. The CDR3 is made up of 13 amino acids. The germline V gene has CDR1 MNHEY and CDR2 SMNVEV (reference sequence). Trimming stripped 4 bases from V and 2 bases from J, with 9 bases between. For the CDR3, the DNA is TGTGCCAGCAGTTCGAAGGGAACCTACGAGCAGTACTTC. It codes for CASSSKGTYEQYF.

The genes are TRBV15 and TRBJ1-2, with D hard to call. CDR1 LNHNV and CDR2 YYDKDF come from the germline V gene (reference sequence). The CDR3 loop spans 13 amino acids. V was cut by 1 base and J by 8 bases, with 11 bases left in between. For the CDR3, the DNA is TGTGCCACCAGCAGAGCGGAAGCTCGGGGCTACACCTTC. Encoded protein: CATSRAEARGYTF.

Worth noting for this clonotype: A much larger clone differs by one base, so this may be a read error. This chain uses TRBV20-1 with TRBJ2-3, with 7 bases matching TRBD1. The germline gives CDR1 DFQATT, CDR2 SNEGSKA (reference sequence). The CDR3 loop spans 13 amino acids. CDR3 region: CGHPGTGTDTQYF. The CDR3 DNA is TGCGGTCATCCCGGGACAGGCACAGATACGCAGTATTTT.

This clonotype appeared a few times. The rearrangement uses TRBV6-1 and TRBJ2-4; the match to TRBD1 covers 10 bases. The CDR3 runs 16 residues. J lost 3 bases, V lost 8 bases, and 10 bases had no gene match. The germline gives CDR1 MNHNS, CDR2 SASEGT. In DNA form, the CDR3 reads TGTGCCAGCGGAAGACAGGGGGCCGGGGTCAAAAACATTCAGTACTTC. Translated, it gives CASGRQGAGVKNIQYF.

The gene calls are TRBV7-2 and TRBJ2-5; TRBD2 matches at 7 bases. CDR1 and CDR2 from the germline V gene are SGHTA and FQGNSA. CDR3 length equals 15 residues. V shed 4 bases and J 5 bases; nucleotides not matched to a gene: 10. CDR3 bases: TGTGCCAGCAGCTCCCAGTCGACTAGCAGCGAGACCCAGTACTTC. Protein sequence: CASSSQSTSSETQYF.